This T cell receptor beta chain originates from a study of OX40 agonist ivuxolimab in advanced cancers. Study overall: The mean age was approximately 60 years, ranging from about 23 to 85, with approximately 83% of participants male. Study-wide findings and caveats: A proportion of nonresponders additionally exhibited low normalized T-cell clonal expansion. Among the lowest peripheral clonal expansion occurred in 0.1-3.0 mg/kg partial responders. Antigens targeted by the expanded peripheral T cells were not determined.

The CDR3 spans 15 residues. With 1 base removed from V and 6 bases from J, the gap between germline ends came to 16 bases. Germline V gene data show CDR1 as SGHDT and CDR2 as YYEEEE. With respect to this clone: Its antigen is undetermined.

The repertoire was sequenced with immunoSEQ multiplex PCR; TCRdb's copy has only in-frame clones and lacks some. The profile shows 55,000 to 70,000 clones, just over 85% of them singletons. This chain uses TRBV5-6 with TRBJ1-2, with no clear D. The sequence was obtained from an adult with an advanced solid tumor such as melanoma, head and neck, liver or kidney cancer. Sequencing used CD4+ or CD8+ T cells sorted from blood, obtained in a trial of the OX40 agonist ivuxolimab. In DNA form, the CDR3 reads TGTGCCAGCAGCTTGCAGGCGGGCTGGCGAAATGGCTACACCTTC. This gives the protein CASSLQAGWRNGYTF.